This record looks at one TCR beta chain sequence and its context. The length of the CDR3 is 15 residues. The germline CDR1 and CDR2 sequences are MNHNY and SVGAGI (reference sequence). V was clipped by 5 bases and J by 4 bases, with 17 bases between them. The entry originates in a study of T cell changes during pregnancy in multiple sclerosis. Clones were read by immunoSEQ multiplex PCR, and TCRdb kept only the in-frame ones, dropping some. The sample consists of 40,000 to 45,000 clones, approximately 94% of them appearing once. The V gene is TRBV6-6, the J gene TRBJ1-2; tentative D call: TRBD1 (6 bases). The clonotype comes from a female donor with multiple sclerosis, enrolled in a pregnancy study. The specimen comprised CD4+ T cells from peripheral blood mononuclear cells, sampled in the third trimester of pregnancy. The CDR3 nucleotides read TGTGCCAGCAGTCCAGCAGGGACAAGCAGCTATGGCTACACCTTC. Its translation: CASSPAGTSSYGYTF.